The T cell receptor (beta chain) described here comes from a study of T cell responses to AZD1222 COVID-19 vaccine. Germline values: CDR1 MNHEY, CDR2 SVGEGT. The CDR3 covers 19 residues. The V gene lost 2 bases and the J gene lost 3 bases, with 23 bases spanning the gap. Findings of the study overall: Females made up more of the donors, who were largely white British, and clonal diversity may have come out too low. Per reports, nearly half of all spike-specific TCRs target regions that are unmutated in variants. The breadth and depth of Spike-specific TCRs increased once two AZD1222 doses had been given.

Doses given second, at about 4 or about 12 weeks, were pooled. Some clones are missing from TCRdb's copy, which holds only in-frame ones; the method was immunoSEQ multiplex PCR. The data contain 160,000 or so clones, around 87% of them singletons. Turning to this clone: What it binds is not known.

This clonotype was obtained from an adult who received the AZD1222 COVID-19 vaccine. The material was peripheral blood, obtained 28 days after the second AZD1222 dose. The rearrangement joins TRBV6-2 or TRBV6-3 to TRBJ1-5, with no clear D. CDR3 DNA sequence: TGTGCCAGCAGTTACCTGGCGGAGGAACTATCGCGGGACAATCAGCCCCAGCATTTT. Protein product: CASSYLAEELSRDNQPQHF.